Listed below are T cell receptor beta chains from one sample, sequenced in a study of blood T cell repertoires in COVID-19. TCRdb keeps only in-frame clones here, not all; method: immunoSEQ multiplex PCR. The sample has about 68,000 clones; more than 85% are singletons. The sequencing input was peripheral blood. These receptors were collected from a man aged 35 to 55 with COVID-19, enrolled during active disease. CDR3s include the opening cysteine and the closing phenylalanine or tryptophan. The order of the fields is J gene, V gene, D gene, clone size, CDR3 protein, CDR3 DNA. The D gene is left open where the match is weak. Not every row has a clone size; where given, it reads once, few, many or a size class.

j_gene: TRBJ2-2; v_gene: TRBV6-5; d_gene: TRBD1; abundance: NA; CDR3aa: CASSRDSSTGELFF; CDR3nt: TGTGCCAGCAGCAGGGACAGCTCCACCGGGGAGCTGTTTTTT
j_gene: TRBJ1-1; v_gene: TRBV5-1; d_gene: TRBD1; abundance: NA; CDR3aa: CASSPGQGVEAFF; CDR3nt: TGCGCCAGCAGTCCAGGACAGGGGGTCGAAGCTTTCTTT
j_gene: TRBJ2-3; v_gene: TRBV7-2; d_gene: TRBD2; abundance: NA; CDR3aa: CASSLGSGGADTQYF; CDR3nt: TGTGCCAGCAGCTTAGGGAGCGGGGGAGCAGATACGCAGTATTTT
j_gene: TRBJ2-3; v_gene: TRBV5-4; d_gene: TRBD1; abundance: once; CDR3aa: CASSLGWDRVTDTQYF; CDR3nt: TGTGCCAGCAGCTTGGGGTGGGACAGGGTCACAGATACGCAGTATTTT
j_gene: TRBJ2-7; v_gene: TRBV18; d_gene: NA; abundance: NA; CDR3aa: CASSPSQGKAYEQYF; CDR3nt: TGTGCCAGCTCACCGAGCCAGGGGAAGGCCTACGAGCAGTACTTC
j_gene: TRBJ2-7; v_gene: TRBV7-2; d_gene: NA; abundance: NA; CDR3aa: CASSLEFSLYEQYF; CDR3nt: TGTGCCAGCAGCTTAGAATTTAGTCTCTACGAGCAGTACTTC
j_gene: TRBJ2-7; v_gene: TRBV30; d_gene: NA; abundance: NA; CDR3aa: CAWGLYEQYF; CDR3nt: TGTGCCTGGGGACTCTACGAGCAGTACTTC
j_gene: TRBJ1-1; v_gene: TRBV7-2; d_gene: NA; abundance: NA; CDR3aa: CASSLSFGGEAFF; CDR3nt: TGTGCCAGCAGCTTAAGTTTCGGGGGGGAAGCTTTCTTT
j_gene: TRBJ1-5; v_gene: TRBV3-1/TRBV3-2; d_gene: TRBD1; abundance: NA; CDR3aa: CASSHSGGGQPQHF; CDR3nt: TGTGCCAGCAGCCATTCAGGGGGCGGTCAGCCCCAGCATTTT
j_gene: TRBJ2-7; v_gene: TRBV18; d_gene: TRBD1; abundance: few; CDR3aa: CASSTMGQGAYEQYF; CDR3nt: TGTGCCAGTTCCACGATGGGACAGGGGGCCTACGAGCAGTACTTC
j_gene: TRBJ1-1; v_gene: TRBV28; d_gene: NA; abundance: once; CDR3aa: CASTFRGSEAFF; CDR3nt: TGTGCCAGCACCTTCAGGGGTTCTGAAGCTTTCTTT
j_gene: TRBJ2-3; v_gene: TRBV11-2; d_gene: NA; abundance: NA; CDR3aa: CASSLGATDTQYF; CDR3nt: TGTGCCAGCAGCTTAGGCGCCACAGATACGCAGTATTTT
j_gene: TRBJ2-5; v_gene: TRBV5-4; d_gene: TRBD2; abundance: once; CDR3aa: CASSSSGGRGGETQYF; CDR3nt: TGTGCCAGCAGCTCCAGCGGGGGCCGAGGAGGGGAGACCCAGTACTTC
j_gene: TRBJ2-5; v_gene: TRBV11-2; d_gene: NA; abundance: NA; CDR3aa: CASSFGSREETQYF; CDR3nt: TGTGCCAGCAGCTTTGGCTCGAGGGAAGAGACCCAGTACTTC
j_gene: TRBJ2-4; v_gene: TRBV2; d_gene: TRBD1; abundance: NA; CDR3aa: CASRRGGQGAILSQAKNIQYF; CDR3nt: TGTGCCAGCAGGAGGGGGGGACAGGGGGCGATCCTGTCCCAAGCCAAAAACATTCAGTACTTC
j_gene: TRBJ2-5; v_gene: TRBV23-1; d_gene: TRBD2; abundance: NA; CDR3aa: CASSTQGLAGGGETQYF; CDR3nt: TGCGCCAGCAGTACCCAAGGACTAGCGGGGGGGGGAGAGACCCAGTACTTC
j_gene: TRBJ1-2; v_gene: TRBV5-4; d_gene: TRBD1; abundance: NA; CDR3aa: CASSRDSGGYTF; CDR3nt: TGTGCCAGCAGTAGGGACAGTGGGGGCTACACCTTC
j_gene: TRBJ1-2; v_gene: TRBV5-1; d_gene: NA; abundance: NA; CDR3aa: CASSLDGGAYGYTF; CDR3nt: TGCGCCAGCAGCTTGGACGGGGGGGCCTATGGCTACACCTTC
j_gene: TRBJ1-2; v_gene: TRBV4-1; d_gene: TRBD1; abundance: NA; CDR3aa: CASSQVWTGFYGYTF; CDR3nt: TGCGCCAGCAGCCAAGTCTGGACAGGGTTCTATGGCTACACCTTC
j_gene: TRBJ1-1; v_gene: TRBV30; d_gene: NA; abundance: NA; CDR3aa: CAWSRKGSSTEAFF; CDR3nt: TGTGCCTGGAGCAGGAAAGGGAGTTCCACTGAAGCTTTCTTT
j_gene: TRBJ1-4; v_gene: TRBV7-6; d_gene: NA; abundance: NA; CDR3aa: CASSLGTAPEEKLFF; CDR3nt: TGTGCCAGCAGCTTAGGGACAGCGCCCGAGGAGAAACTGTTTTTT
j_gene: TRBJ1-6; v_gene: TRBV5-1; d_gene: NA; abundance: NA; CDR3aa: CASSLGRGYNSPLHF; CDR3nt: TGCGCCAGCAGCTTGGGGCGGGGGTATAATTCACCCCTCCACTTT
j_gene: TRBJ1-1; v_gene: TRBV20-1; d_gene: TRBD1; abundance: NA; CDR3aa: CSATGTVPFF; CDR3nt: TGCAGTGCCACTGGGACAGTTCCTTTCTTT
j_gene: TRBJ1-5; v_gene: TRBV28; d_gene: NA; abundance: NA; CDR3aa: CASSLGIRAGRDNQPQHF; CDR3nt: TGTGCCAGCAGTCTGGGTATCAGGGCGGGGAGAGACAATCAGCCCCAGCATTTT
j_gene: TRBJ1-5; v_gene: TRBV28; d_gene: NA; abundance: NA; CDR3aa: CASTAMGEGVISNQPQHF; CDR3nt: TGTGCCAGCACTGCTATGGGGGAGGGGGTTATTAGCAATCAGCCCCAGCATTTT
j_gene: TRBJ1-5; v_gene: TRBV6-5; d_gene: NA; abundance: NA; CDR3aa: CASSPAHRDQPQHF; CDR3nt: TGTGCCAGCAGTCCTGCCCACAGGGATCAGCCCCAGCATTTT
j_gene: TRBJ2-3; v_gene: TRBV5-5; d_gene: NA; abundance: NA; CDR3aa: CASSGEVELTDTQYF; CDR3nt: TGTGCCAGCAGCGGGGAGGTAGAACTGACAGATACGCAGTATTTT
j_gene: TRBJ2-3; v_gene: TRBV12-3/TRBV12-4; d_gene: NA; abundance: NA; CDR3aa: CASKEGATDTQYF; CDR3nt: TGTGCCAGCAAGGAGGGGGCGACAGATACGCAGTATTTT